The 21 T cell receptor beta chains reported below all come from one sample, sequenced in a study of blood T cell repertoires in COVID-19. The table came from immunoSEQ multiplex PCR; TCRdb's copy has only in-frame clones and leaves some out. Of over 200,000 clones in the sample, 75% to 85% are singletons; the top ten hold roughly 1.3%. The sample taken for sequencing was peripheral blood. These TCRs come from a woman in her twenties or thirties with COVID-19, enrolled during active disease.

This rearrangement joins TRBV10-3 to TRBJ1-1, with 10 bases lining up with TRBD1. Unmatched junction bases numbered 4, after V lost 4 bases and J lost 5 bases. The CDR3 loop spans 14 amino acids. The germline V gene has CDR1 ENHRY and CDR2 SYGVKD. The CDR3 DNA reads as TGTGCCATCAGTGTAGACAGGGGGCTAACTGAAGCTTTCTTT. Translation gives CAISVDRGLTEAFF.

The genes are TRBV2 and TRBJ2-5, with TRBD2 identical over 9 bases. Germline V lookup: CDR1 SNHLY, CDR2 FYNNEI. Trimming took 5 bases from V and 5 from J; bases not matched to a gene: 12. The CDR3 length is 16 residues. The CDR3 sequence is CASSFFPGLAGETQYF. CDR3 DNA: TGTGCCAGCAGTTTTTTTCCGGGACTAGCAGGGGAGACCCAGTACTTC.

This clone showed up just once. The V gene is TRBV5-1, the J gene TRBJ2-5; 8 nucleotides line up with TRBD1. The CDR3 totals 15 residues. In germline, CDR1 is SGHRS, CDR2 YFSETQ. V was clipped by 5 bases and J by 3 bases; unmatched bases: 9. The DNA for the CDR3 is TGCGCCAGCAGTTCTCTCGGGACAGGTGAAGAGACCCAGTACTTC. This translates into CASSSLGTGEETQYF. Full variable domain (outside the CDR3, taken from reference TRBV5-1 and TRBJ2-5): KAGVTQTPRYLIKTRGQQVTLSCSPISGHRSVSWYQQTPGQGLQFLFEYFSETQRNKGNFPGRFSGRQFSNSRSEMNVSTLELGDSALYLCASSSLGTGEETQYFGPGTRLLVL.

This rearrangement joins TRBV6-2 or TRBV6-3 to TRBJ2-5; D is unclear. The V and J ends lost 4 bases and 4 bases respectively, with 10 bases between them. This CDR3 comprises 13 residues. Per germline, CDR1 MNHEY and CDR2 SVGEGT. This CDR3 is CASSSRLIETQYF. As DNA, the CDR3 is TGTGCCAGCAGTTCGAGACTGATAGAGACCCAGTACTTC.

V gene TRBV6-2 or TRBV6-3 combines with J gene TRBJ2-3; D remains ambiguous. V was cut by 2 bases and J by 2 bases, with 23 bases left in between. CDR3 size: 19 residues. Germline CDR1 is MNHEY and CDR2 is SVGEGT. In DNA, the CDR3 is TGTGCCAGCAGTTACGGAATACCCCCCGAGGATTTCCACACAGATACGCAGTATTTT. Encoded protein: CASSYGIPPEDFHTDTQYF.

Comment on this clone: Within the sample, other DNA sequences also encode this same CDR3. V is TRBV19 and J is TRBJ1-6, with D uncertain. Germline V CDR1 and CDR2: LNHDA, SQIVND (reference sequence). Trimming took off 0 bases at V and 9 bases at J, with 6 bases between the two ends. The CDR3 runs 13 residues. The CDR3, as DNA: TGTGCCAGTAGTATAGATCGGGGTTCACCCCTCCACTTT. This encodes CASSIDRGSPLHF.

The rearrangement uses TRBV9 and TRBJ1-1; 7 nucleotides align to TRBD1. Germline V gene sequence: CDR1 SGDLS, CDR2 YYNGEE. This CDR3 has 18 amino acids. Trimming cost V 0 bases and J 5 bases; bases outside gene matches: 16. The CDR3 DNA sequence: TGTGCCAGCAGCGTAGAGGACTGGGCAGGGGGAGAGGGGACTGAAGCTTTCTTT. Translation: CASSVEDWAGGEGTEAFF.

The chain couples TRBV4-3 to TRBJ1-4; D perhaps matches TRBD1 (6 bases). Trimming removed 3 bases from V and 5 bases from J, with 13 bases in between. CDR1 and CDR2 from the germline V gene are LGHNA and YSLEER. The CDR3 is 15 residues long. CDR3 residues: CASSQTTGKNEKLFF. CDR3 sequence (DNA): TGCGCCAGCAGCCAGACTACAGGGAAGAATGAAAAACTGTTTTTT.

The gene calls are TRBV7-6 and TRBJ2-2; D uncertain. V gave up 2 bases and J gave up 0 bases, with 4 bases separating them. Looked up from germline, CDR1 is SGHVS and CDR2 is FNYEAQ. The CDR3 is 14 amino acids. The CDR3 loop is CASSLNTNTGELFF. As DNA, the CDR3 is TGTGCCAGCAGCTTAAACACGAACACCGGGGAGCTGTTTTTT. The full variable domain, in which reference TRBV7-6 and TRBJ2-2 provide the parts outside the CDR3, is GAGVSQSPRYKVTKRGQDVALRCDPISGHVSLYWYRQALGQGPEFLTYFNYEAQQDKSGLPNDRFSAERPEGSISTLTIQRTEQRDSAMYRCASSLNTNTGELFFGEGSRLTVL.

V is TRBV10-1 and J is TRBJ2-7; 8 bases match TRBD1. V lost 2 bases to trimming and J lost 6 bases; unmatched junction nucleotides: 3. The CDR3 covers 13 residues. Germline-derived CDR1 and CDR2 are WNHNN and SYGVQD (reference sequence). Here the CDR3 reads CASSEGQGCEQYF. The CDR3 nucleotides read TGCGCCAGCAGTGAGGGACAGGGTTGCGAGCAGTACTTC.

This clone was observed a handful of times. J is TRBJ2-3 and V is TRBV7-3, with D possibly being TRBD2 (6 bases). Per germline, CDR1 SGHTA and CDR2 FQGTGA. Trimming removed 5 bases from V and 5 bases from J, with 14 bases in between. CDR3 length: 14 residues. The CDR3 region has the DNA TGTGCCAGCAGCCTTAGCGGTGGGGAAGATACGCAGTATTTT. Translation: CASSLSGGEDTQYF.

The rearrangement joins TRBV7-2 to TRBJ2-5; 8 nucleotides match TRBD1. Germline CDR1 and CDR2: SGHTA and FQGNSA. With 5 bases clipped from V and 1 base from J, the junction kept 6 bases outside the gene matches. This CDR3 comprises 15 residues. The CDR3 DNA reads TGTGCCAGCAGCCAGGGGGGACAGGTCCAAGAGACCCAGTACTTC. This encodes CASSQGGQVQETQYF.

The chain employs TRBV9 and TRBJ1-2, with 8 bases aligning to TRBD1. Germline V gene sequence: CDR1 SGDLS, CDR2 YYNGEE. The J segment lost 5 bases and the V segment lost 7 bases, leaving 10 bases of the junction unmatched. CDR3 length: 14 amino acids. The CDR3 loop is CASGDRLPGYGYTF. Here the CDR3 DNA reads TGTGCCAGCGGGGACAGGCTACCTGGGTATGGCTACACCTTC.

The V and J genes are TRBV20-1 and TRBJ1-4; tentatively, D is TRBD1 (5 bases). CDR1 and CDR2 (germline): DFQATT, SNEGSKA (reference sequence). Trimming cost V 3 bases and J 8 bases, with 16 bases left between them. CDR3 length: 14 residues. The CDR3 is CSASDSRVDEKLFF. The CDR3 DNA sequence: TGCAGTGCTAGTGACTCCAGGGTTGACGAAAAACTGTTTTTT.

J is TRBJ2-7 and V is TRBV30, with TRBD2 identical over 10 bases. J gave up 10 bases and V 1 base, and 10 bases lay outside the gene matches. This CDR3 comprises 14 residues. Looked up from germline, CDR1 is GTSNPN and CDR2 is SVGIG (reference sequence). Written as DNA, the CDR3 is TGTGCCTGGAGTGGAACTAGCGGGGCCGGTTCTCAGTACTTC. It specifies CAWSGTSGAGSQYF. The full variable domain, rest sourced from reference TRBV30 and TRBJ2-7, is SQTIHQWPATLVQPVGSPLSLECTVEGTSNPNLYWYRQAAGRGLQLLFYSVGIGQISSEVPQNLSASRPQDRQFILSSKKLLLSDSGFYLCAWSGTSGAGSQYFGPGTRLTVT.

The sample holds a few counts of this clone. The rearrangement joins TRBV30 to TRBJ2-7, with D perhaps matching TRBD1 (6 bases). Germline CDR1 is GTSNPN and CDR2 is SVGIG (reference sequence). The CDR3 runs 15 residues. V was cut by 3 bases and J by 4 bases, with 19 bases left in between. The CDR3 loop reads CAWSRGDTSLYEQYF. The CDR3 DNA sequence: TGTGCCTGGAGCAGAGGGGACACCTCTCTGTACGAGCAGTACTTC.

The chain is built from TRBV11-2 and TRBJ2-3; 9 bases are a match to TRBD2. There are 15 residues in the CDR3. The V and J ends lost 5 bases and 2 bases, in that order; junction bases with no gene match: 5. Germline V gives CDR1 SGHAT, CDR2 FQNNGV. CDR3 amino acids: CASSALAGPTDTQYF. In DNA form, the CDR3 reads TGTGCCAGCAGCGCACTAGCGGGCCCCACAGATACGCAGTATTTT.

The CDR3 spells CASSHGQDHGYTF. In DNA, the CDR3 is TGTGCCAGCAGTCACGGACAGGACCATGGCTACACCTTC. The rearrangement uses TRBV6-5 and TRBJ1-2; 7 nucleotides agree with TRBD1. CDR3 size: 13 residues. The germline gives CDR1 MNHEY, CDR2 SVGAGI. V was clipped by 5 bases and J by 6 bases; unmatched bases: 6.

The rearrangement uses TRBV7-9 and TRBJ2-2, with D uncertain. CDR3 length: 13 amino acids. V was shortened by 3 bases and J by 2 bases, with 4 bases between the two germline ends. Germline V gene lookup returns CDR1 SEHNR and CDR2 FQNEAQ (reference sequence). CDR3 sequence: CASSFKNTGELFF. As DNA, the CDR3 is TGTGCCAGCAGCTTTAAAAACACCGGGGAGCTGTTTTTT. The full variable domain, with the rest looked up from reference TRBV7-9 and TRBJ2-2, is DTGVSQNPRHKITKRGQNVTFRCDPISEHNRLYWYRQTLGQGPEFLTYFQNEAQLEKSRLLSDRFSAERPKGSFSTLEIQRTEQGDSAMYLCASSFKNTGELFFGEGSRLTVL.

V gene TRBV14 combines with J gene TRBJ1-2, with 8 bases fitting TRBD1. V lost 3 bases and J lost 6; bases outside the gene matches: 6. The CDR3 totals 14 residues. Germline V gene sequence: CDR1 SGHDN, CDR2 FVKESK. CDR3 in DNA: TGTGCCAGCAGCCAGGGGACAGGATGGAATGGCTACACCTTC. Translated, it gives CASSQGTGWNGYTF.

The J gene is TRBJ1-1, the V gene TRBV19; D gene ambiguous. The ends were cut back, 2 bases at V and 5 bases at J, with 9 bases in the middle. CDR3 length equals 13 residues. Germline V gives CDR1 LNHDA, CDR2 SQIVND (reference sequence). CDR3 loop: CASSINGRTEAFF. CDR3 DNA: TGTGCCAGTAGTATAAATGGGCGAACTGAAGCTTTCTTT.